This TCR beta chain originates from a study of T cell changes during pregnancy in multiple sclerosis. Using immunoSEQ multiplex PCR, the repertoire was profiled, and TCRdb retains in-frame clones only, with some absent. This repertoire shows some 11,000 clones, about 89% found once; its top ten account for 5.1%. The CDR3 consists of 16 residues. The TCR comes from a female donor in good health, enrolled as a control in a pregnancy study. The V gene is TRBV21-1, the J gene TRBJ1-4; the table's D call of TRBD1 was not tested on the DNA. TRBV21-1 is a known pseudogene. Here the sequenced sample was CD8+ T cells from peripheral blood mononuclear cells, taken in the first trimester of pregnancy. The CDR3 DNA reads TGTGCCAGCAGCAAAGGAACAGGAGAAGATAATGAAAAACTGTTTTTT. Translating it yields CASSKGTGEDNEKLFF.